The clone carrying this T cell receptor beta chain has only a few counts. Its antigen is unidentified. Healthy Caucasians made up all donors. CDR1 and CDR2 (germline): MNHEY, SVGEGT. The V and J ends lost 4 bases and 7 bases respectively, with 17 bases between them. This CDR3 contains 16 residues. This entry is derived from a study of identical twins. Points from the study as a whole: Fewer insertions marked abundant cord blood beta clonotypes; young adult naive trended weakly, memory not at all.

Unique molecular identifiers were present on cDNA, and template switching added a universal primer site. One entry per CDR3 protein, called by TCRdb with MiXCR from the 5' RACE reads. The sample includes some 1,700,000 distinct CDR3 sequences, under 35% of them seen just once. The sample was cord blood. This TCR derives from a newborn girl in good health. This chain joins TRBV6-2 or TRBV6-3 and TRBJ1-6; D unclear. CDR3 in amino acids: CASSSIIGERNSPLHF. DNA for the CDR3: TGTGCCAGCAGTTCAATAATCGGGGAACGGAATTCACCCCTCCACTTT.